Below, 4 T cell receptor beta chains from the same sample are listed, as sequenced in a study of blood T cells in healthy people across ages. The second PCR ran roughly 6 to 11 cycles with a sample-barcoded 5' primer and J-beta primers. Each CDR3 protein gets one entry after TCRdb re-called the 5' RACE reads with MiXCR. The repertoire consists of about 1.8 million distinct CDR3 sequences, with 49% occurring once and the leading ten covering over 2%. Source material: blood. These receptors originate from a woman in her thirties or forties in good health.

The chain has TRBV19 and TRBJ1-1; tentatively, D is TRBD1 (5 bases). Trimming left V 6 bases short and J 3 bases short, with 11 bases between. This CDR3 is 13 amino acids long. CDR1 is LNHDA, CDR2 SQIVND, per germline (reference sequence). Written as DNA, the CDR3 is TGTGCCAGTAGCGACAGAGTGTACACTGAAGCTTTCTTT. Translation gives CASSDRVYTEAFF.

This clonotype turned up a few times. V gene TRBV2 combines with J gene TRBJ2-1, with a weak D call TRBD1 (5 bases). Germline values: CDR1 SNHLY, CDR2 FYNNEI. Trimming left V 7 bases short and J 4 bases short, with 11 bases between. The length of the CDR3 is 13 residues. DNA of the CDR3: TGTGCCAGCACTCCGCAGGGATACAATGAGCAGTTCTTC. Its protein is CASTPQGYNEQFF.

This chain links TRBV7-2 with TRBJ2-3, with TRBD2 matching over 11 bases. CDR3 size: 16 residues. The germline CDR1 and CDR2 sequences are SGHTA and FQGNSA. The V gene end was trimmed by 5 bases and the J gene end by 2 bases; junction bases not matched to a gene: 6. CDR3 sequence reads: CASSNRLAGTTDTQYF. The CDR3 bases are TGTGCCAGCAGCAACCGACTAGCGGGGACCACAGATACGCAGTATTTT. The full variable domain, with the rest looked up from reference TRBV7-2 and TRBJ2-3, is GAGVSQSPSNKVTEKGKDVELRCDPISGHTALYWYRQSLGQGLEFLIYFQGNSAPDKSGLPSDRFSAERTGGSVSTLTIQRTQQEDSAVYLCASSNRLAGTTDTQYFGPGTRLTVL.

For this clonotype: The junction departs from the called germline gene at one end, perhaps through a read error. The gene calls are TRBV6-6 and TRBJ1-6; no clear D gene. The germline V gene encodes CDR1 MNHNY and CDR2 SVGAGI (reference sequence). The CDR3 sequence is 14 residues long. Here the CDR3 reads CASSFGGYNPPLHF. In nucleotides, the CDR3 is TGTGCCAGCAGTTTTGGCGGCTATAATCCACCCCTCCACTTT.